The T cell receptor (beta chain) described here comes from a study of blood T cells in healthy people across ages. In the case of this clonotype: This may arise from a read error, as a much more abundant clone is one base away.

The germline V gene encodes CDR1 DFQATT and CDR2 SNEGSKA (reference sequence). The CDR3 is made up of 16 amino acids. Alongside a J-beta primer mix, a sample-barcoded 5' primer served in a second PCR lasting roughly 7 to 11 cycles. Any given sample supplied a minimum of 2.5 million CDR3-containing paired-end reads. TCRdb re-derived calls from the 5' RACE reads in MiXCR, one entry per CDR3 protein. The data contain roughly 680,000 distinct CDR3 sequences, over 40% of them singletons. Sequencing was performed on blood. The receptor was derived from a woman at least 80 years old in good health. The chain links TRBV20-1 to TRBJ2-7, with TRBD2 matching 10 bases. The CDR3 bases are TGCAGTGCTAGAGATCTGGGACTAGCGCAAAAATACGAGCAGCACTTC. Encoded protein: CSARDLGLAQKYEQHF.